Listed below are T cell receptor beta chains from one sample, sequenced in a study of shared clonotypes between healthy human individuals. Repertoires were generated with immunoSEQ multiplex PCR, while TCRdb's copy carries only in-frame clones and drops some. The sample lists about 2 million clones; about 95% were seen once. The sample was naive CD8+ T cells sorted from blood. These receptors were collected from a man aged 18 to 29 in good health. The CDR3 runs from the conserved cysteine through the conserved F or W.

j_call v_call cdr3_aa
TRBJ1-1 TRBV27 CASSPGTGGDEAFF
TRBJ2-3 TRBV4-3 CASSQEVAGGTDTQYF
TRBJ2-7 TRBV7-6 CASSMGTSYEQYF
TRBJ2-7 TRBV11-3 CASSPREGYEQYF
TRBJ1-5 TRBV6-6 CASTGMGLDQPQHF
TRBJ2-5 TRBV4-1 CASSQDLGQGAETQYF
TRBJ1-2 TRBV6-1 CASIQVDYGYTF
TRBJ1-2 TRBV6-6 CASSYTRGDGYTF
TRBJ2-7 TRBV18 CASSDKKGAYYEQYF
TRBJ1-5 TRBV5-6 CASSPGQGASNQPQHF
TRBJ1-1 TRBV10-3 CAISEEGVWTEAFF
TRBJ1-2 TRBV27 CASRQGTGGYTF
TRBJ2-5 TRBV6-5 CASSYDGEETQYF
TRBJ2-3 TRBV29-1 CSVELQGVFADTQYF
TRBJ2-6 TRBV7-6 CASSLGDIISGANVLTF
TRBJ2-3 TRBV7-9 CASSFTGNPDTQYF
TRBJ2-3 TRBV28 CASSLSQGTDTQYF
TRBJ2-7 TRBV9 CASSVAGTSAYEQYF
TRBJ2-5 TRBV15 CATSGGGQETQYF
TRBJ2-2 TRBV2 CASNGAGQGVRTGELFF
TRBJ2-7 TRBV4-3 CASSQDGGLGDYEQYF
TRBJ2-1 TRBV19 CASSTGTSGYNEQFF
TRBJ2-7 TRBV10-1 CASSESVGVGEQYF
TRBJ2-2 TRBV28 CASGAGGIGELFF
TRBJ1-1 TRBV5-8 CASSLTGTGTEAFF
TRBJ1-2 TRBV5-6 CASSFGQGKVGYTF
TRBJ1-1 TRBV27 CASGPRGVWEGAEAFF
TRBJ1-2 TRBV27 CASSHGTEARGYTF
TRBJ2-7 TRBV4-1 CASSQGTGVSYEQYF
TRBJ1-4 TRBV10-3 CAISESGEGSNEKLFF
TRBJ1-4 TRBV5-5 CASSTQGIQYNEKLFF
TRBJ1-1 TRBV6-5 CASSYLAGEAFF
TRBJ1-2 TRBV13 CASSSGTYGYTF
TRBJ2-5 TRBV13 CASSLAGAPRETQYF
TRBJ1-2 TRBV14 CASSAAMGQVYGYTF
TRBJ2-5 TRBV4-1 CASSQINIGETQYF
TRBJ2-5 TRBV6-5 CASSKTGGETQYF
TRBJ2-1 TRBV27 CASSLQGGSYNEQFF
TRBJ2-7 TRBV2 CASVSSYEQYF
TRBJ1-2 TRBV5-4 CASSSVGSGYGYTF
TRBJ2-7 TRBV14 CASRPDSIPYEQYF